The clone carrying this T cell receptor (beta chain) has a handful of counts. Its matching antigen is unknown. TCRdb used MiXCR to reprocess the RT-PCR reads, holding one entry per CDR3 protein. The sample records about 780,000 distinct CDR3 sequences, around 18% being singletons. The CDR3 consists of 15 residues. Germline-derived CDR1 and CDR2 are LGHNA and YSLEER. V dropped 0 bases and J dropped 5; count of bases not matched to a gene: 3. The record originates from a study of response to subunit inactivated influenza vaccine. Points from the study as a whole: It was suggested by the authors that few new T cells are recruited by each seasonal influenza vaccination.

The genes are TRBV4-3 and TRBJ1-5; 8 positions agree with TRBD1. The origin of this receptor is a man aged 45-65 years who received an inactivated influenza vaccine. Sequencing used PBMCs from blood, obtained 5 days after vaccination. For the CDR3, the DNA is TGCGCCAGCAGCCAAGACAGGGGGCTTTATCAGCCCCAGCATTTT. Its protein is CASSQDRGLYQPQHF.